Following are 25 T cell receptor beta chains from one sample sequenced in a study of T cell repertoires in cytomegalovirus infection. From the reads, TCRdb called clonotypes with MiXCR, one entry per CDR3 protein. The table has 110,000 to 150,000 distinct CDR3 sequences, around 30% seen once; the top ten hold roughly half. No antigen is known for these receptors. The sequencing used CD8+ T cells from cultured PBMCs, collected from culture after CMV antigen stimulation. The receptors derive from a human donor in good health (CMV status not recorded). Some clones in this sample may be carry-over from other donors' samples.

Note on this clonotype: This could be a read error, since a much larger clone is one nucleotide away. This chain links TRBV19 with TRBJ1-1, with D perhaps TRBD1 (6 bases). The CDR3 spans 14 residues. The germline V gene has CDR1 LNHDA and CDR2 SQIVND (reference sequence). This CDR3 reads CASSWDSRDTVAFF. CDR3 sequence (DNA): TGTGCCAGTAGTTGGGACTCCCGGGACACTGTAGCTTTCTTT.

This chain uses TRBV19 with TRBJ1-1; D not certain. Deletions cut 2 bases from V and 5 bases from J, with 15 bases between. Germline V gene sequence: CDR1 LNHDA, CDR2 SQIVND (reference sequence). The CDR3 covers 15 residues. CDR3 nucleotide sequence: TGTGCCAGTAGTATACTAGGCTATGTAGGGACTGAAGCTTTCTTT. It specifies CASSILGYVGTEAFF.

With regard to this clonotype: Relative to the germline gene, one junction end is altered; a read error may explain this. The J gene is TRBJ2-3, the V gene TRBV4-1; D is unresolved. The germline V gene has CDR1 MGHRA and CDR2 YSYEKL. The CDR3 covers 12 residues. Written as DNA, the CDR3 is TGTGCCAGCAGCCATCGCGCTGATACGCAGTATTTT. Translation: CASSHRADTQYF.

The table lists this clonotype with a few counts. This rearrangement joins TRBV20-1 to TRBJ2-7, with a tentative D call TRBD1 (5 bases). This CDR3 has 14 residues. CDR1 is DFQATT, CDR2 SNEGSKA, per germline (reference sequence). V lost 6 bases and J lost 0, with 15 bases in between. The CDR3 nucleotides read TGCAGTGCCCCTTCCCCGGACACCTCCTACGAGCAGTACTTC. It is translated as CSAPSPDTSYEQYF.

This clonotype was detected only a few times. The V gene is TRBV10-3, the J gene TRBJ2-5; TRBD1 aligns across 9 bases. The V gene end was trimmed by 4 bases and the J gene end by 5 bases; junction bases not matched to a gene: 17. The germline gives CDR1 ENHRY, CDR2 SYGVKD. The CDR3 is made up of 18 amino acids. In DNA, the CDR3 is TGTGCCATCAGTGTGGTCCCCATCGGACAGGGGATTGGCGAGACCCAGTACTTC. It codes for CAISVVPIGQGIGETQYF.

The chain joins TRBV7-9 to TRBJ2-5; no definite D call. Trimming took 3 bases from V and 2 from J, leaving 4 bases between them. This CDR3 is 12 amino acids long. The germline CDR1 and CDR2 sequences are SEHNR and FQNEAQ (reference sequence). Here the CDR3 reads CASSFLQETQYF. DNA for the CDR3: TGTGCCAGCAGCTTCCTACAAGAGACCCAGTACTTC. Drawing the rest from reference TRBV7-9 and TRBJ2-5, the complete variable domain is DTGVSQNPRHKITKRGQNVTFRCDPISEHNRLYWYRQTLGQGPEFLTYFQNEAQLEKSRLLSDRFSAERPKGSFSTLEIQRTEQGDSAMYLCASSFLQETQYFGPGTRLLVL.

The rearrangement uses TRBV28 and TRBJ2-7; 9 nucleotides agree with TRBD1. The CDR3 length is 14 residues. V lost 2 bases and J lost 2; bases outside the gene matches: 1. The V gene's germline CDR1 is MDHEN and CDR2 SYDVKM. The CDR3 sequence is CASSLRDRAYEQYF. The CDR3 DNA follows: TGTGCCAGCAGTTTAAGGGACAGGGCCTACGAGCAGTACTTC. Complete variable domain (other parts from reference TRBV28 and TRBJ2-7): DVKVTQSSRYLVKRTGEKVFLECVQDMDHENMFWYRQDPGLGLRLIYFSYDVKMKEKGDIPEGYSVSREKKERFSLILESASTNQTSMYLCASSLRDRAYEQYFGPGTRLTVT.

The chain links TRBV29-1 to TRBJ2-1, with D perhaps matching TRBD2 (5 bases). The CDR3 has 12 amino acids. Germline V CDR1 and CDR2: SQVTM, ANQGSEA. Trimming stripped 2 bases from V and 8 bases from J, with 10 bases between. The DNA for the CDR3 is TGCAGCGTTGAATTAGTTAGCGATGAGCAGTTCTTC. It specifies CSVELVSDEQFF.

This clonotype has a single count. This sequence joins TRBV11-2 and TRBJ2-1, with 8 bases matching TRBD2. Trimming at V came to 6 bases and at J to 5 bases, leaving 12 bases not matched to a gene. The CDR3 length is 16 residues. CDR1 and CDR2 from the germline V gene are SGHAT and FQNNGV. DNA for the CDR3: TGTGCCAGCAGTCCAAGGTGGCGGGGGGCCAACAATGAGCAGTTCTTC. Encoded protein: CASSPRWRGANNEQFF.

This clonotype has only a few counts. Here the CDR3 reads CASSRLGDNEQFF. CDR3 coding DNA: TGTGCCAGCAGCCGTCTGGGGGACAATGAGCAGTTCTTC. V and J are TRBV14 and TRBJ2-1, with D perhaps matching TRBD1 or TRBD2 (5 bases each). CDR1 and CDR2 from the germline V gene are SGHDN and FVKESK. Between the trimmed V and J ends, which lost 4 bases and 5 bases, there was a span of 9 bases. This CDR3 contains 13 residues. Variable domain in full (rest from reference TRBV14 and TRBJ2-1): EAGVTQFPSHSVIEKGQTVTLRCDPISGHDNLYWYRRVMGKEIKFLLHFVKESKQDESGMPNNRFLAERTGGTYSTLKVQPAELEDSGVYFCASSRLGDNEQFFGPGTRLTVL.

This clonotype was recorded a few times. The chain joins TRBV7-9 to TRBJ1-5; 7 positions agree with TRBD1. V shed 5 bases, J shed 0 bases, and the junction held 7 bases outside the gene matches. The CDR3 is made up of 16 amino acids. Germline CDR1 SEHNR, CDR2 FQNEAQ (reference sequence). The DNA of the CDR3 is TGTGCCAGCAGCCTATCCGGGACAGATAGCAATCAGCCCCAGCATTTT. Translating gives CASSLSGTDSNQPQHF.

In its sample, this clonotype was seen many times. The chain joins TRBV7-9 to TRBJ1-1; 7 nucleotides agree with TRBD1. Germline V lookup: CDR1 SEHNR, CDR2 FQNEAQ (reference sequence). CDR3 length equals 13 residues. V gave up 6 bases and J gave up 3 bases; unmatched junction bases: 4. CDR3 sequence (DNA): TGTGCCAGCAGACCAACAGGGGACACTGAAGCTTTCTTT. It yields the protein CASRPTGDTEAFF.

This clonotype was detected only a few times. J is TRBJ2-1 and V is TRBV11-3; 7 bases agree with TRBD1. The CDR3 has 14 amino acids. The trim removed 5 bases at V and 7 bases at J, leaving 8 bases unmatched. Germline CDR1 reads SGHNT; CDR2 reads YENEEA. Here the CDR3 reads CASSARQGRNEQFF. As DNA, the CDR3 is TGTGCCAGCAGCGCGCGACAGGGCCGAAATGAGCAGTTCTTC.

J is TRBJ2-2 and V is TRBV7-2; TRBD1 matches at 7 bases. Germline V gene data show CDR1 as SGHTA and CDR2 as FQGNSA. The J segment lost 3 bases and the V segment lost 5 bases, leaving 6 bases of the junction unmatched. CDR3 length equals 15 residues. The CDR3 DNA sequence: TGTGCCAGCAGCCGCGACAGGGTGGACACCGGGGAGCTGTTTTTT. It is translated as CASSRDRVDTGELFF.

The CDR3 region is CASSEYGAGWEDEQYF. The CDR3 nucleotides are TGTGCCAGCAGCGAATACGGGGCAGGTTGGGAGGACGAGCAGTACTTC. V and J are TRBV6-1 and TRBJ2-7; TRBD2 might be the D (6 bases). V lost 6 bases, J lost 5 bases, and 23 bases lay in between. The germline V gene has CDR1 MNHNS and CDR2 SASEGT. The CDR3 has 16 amino acids.

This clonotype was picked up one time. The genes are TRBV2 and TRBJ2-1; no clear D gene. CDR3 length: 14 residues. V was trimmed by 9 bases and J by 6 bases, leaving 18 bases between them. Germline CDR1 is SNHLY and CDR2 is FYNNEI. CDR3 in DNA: TGTGCCAGAGTCTCGGATCTTCGACCCAATGAGCAGTTCTTC. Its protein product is CARVSDLRPNEQFF.

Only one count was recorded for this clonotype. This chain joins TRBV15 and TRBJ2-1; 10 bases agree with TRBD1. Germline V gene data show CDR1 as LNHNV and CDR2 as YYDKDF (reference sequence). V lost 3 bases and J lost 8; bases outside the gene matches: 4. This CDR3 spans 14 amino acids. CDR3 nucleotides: TGTGCCACCAGCAGGGACAGGGGGGTATATGAGCAGTTCTTC. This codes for CATSRDRGVYEQFF.

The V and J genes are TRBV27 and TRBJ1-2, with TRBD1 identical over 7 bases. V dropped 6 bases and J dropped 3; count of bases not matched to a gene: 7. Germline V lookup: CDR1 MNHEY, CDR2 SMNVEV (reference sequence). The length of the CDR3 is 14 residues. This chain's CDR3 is CASSQGQPYYGYTF. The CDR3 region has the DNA TGTGCCAGCAGCCAGGGACAGCCGTACTATGGCTACACCTTC.

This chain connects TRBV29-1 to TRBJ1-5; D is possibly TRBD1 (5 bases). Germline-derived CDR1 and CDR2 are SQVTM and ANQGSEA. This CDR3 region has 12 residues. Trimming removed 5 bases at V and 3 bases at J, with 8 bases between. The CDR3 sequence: CSVLQDNQPQHF. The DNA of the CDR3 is TGCAGCGTTTTACAGGACAATCAGCCCCAGCATTTT.

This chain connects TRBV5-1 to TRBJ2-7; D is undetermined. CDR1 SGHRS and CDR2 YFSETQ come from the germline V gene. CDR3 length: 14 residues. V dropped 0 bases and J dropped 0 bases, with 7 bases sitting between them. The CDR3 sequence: CASSLVVPSYEQYF. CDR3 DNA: TGCGCCAGCAGCTTGGTAGTTCCCTCCTACGAGCAGTACTTC.

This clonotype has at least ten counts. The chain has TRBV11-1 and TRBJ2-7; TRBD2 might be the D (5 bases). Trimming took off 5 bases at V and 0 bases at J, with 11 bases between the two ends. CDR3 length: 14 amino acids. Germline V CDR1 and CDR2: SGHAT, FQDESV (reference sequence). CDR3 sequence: CASSPRDNSYEQYF. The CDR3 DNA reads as TGTGCCAGCAGCCCCCGGGATAACTCCTACGAGCAGTACTTC. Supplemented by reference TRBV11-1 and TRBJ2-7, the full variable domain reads EAEVAQSPRYKITEKSQAVAFWCDPISGHATLYWYRQILGQGPELLVQFQDESVVDDSQLPKDRFSAERLKGVDSTLKIQPAELGDSAMYLCASSPRDNSYEQYFGPGTRLTVT.

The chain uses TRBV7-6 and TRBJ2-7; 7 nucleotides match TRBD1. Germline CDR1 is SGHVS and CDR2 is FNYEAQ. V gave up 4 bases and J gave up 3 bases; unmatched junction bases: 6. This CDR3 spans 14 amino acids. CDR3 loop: CASSYSGTVYEQYF. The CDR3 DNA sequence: TGTGCCAGCAGCTACTCCGGGACAGTCTACGAGCAGTACTTC.

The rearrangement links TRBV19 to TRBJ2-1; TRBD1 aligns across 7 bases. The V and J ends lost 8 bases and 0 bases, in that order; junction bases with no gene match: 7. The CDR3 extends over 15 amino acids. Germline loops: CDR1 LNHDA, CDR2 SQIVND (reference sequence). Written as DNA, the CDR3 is TGTGCCAGTGGTCCAGGGGGTCACTCCTACAATGAGCAGTTCTTC. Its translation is CASGPGGHSYNEQFF.

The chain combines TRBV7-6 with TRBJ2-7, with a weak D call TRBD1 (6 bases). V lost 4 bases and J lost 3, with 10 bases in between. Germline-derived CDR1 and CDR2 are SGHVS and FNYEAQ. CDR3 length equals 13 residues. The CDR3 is CASSSRDNYEQYF. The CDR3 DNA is TGTGCCAGCAGCTCCCGGGACAACTACGAGCAGTACTTC.

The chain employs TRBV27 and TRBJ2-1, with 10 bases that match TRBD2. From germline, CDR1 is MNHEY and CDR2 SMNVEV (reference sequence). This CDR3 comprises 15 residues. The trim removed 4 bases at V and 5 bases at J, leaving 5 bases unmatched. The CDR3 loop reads CASSSRLAGDNEQFF. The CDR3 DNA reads TGTGCCAGCAGTTCCCGGCTAGCGGGGGACAATGAGCAGTTCTTC.